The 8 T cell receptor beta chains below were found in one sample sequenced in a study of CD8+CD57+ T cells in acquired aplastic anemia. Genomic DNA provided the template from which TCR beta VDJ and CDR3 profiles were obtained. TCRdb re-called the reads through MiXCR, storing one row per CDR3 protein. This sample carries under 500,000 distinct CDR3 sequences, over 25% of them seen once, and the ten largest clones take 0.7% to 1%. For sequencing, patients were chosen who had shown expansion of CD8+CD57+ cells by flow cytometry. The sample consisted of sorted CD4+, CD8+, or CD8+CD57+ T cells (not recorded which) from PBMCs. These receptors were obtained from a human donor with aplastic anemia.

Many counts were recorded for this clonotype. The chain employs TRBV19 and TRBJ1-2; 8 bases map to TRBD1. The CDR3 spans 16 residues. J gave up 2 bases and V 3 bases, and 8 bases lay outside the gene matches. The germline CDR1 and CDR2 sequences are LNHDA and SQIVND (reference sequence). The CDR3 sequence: CASSMVRGQGNYGYTF. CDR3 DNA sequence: TGTGCCAGTAGTATGGTACGAGGACAGGGAAACTATGGCTACACCTTC.

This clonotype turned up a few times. This CDR3 is CAWGRDLSGYTF. CDR3 DNA sequence: TGTGCCTGGGGACGGGATCTATCAGGCTACACCTTC. This chain connects TRBV30 to TRBJ1-2; D not resolved. Germline V gene lookup returns CDR1 GTSNPN and CDR2 SVGIG (reference sequence). This CDR3 contains 12 residues. V was trimmed by 5 bases and J by 8 bases, leaving 15 bases between them.

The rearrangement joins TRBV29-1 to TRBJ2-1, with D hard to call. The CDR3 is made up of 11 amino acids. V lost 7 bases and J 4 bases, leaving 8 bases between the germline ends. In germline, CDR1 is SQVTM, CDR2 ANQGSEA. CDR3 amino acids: CSGTTYNEQFF. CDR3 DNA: TGCAGCGGGACCACGTACAATGAGCAGTTCTTC.

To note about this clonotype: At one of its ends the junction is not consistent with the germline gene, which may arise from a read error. In DNA form, the CDR3 reads TGTGCCAGCAGTCAAAGACAGGGATCTTATGGCTACACCTTC. Residues: CASSQRQGSYGYTF. The chain joins TRBV10-3 to TRBJ1-2; 7 bases are shared with TRBD1. This CDR3 is built from 14 residues. The germline gives CDR1 ENHRY, CDR2 SYGVKD.

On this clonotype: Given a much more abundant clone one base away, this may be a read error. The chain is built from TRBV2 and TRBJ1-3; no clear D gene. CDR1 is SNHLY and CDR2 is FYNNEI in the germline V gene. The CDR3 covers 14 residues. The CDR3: CAGRLLVYGNTIYF. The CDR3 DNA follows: TGTGCCGGCAGGTTACTGGTTTACGGAAACACCATATATTTT.

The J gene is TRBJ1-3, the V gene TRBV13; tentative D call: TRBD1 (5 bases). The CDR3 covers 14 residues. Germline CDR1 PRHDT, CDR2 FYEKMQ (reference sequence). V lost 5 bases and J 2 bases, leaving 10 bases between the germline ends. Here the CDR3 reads CASSVDRTGNTIYF. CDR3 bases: TGTGCCAGCAGCGTAGACAGAACTGGAAACACCATATATTTT. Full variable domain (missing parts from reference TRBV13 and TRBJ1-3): AAGVIQSPRHLIKEKRETATLKCYPIPRHDTVYWYQQGPGQDPQFLISFYEKMQSDKGSIPDRFSAQQFSDYHSELNMSSLELGDSALYFCASSVDRTGNTIYFGEGSWLTVV.

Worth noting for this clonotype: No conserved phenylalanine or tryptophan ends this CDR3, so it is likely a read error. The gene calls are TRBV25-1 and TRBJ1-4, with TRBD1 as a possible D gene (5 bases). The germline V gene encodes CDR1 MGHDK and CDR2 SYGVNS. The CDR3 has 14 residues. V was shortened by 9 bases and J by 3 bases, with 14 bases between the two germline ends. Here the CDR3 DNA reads TGTGCCAGTAGTATCCGGGGCCCTAATGAAAAACTGTTTCTT. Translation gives CASSIRGPNEKLFL.

The CDR3 sequence: CASSLIPDRGYNEQFF. The CDR3 DNA sequence: TGTGCCAGCAGCTTAATCCCGGACAGGGGTTACAATGAGCAGTTCTTC. The chain recombines TRBV11-2 with TRBJ2-1; 9 bases map to TRBD1. This CDR3 has 16 residues. Trimming at V came to 2 bases and at J to 4 bases, leaving 6 bases not matched to a gene. Germline V gives CDR1 SGHAT, CDR2 FQNNGV. The whole variable domain, remainder taken from reference TRBV11-2 and TRBJ2-1, is EAGVAQSPRYKIIEKRQSVAFWCNPISGHATLYWYQQILGQGPKLLIQFQNNGVVDDSQLPKDRFSAERLKGVDSTLKIQPAKLEDSAVYLCASSLIPDRGYNEQFFGPGTRLTVL.